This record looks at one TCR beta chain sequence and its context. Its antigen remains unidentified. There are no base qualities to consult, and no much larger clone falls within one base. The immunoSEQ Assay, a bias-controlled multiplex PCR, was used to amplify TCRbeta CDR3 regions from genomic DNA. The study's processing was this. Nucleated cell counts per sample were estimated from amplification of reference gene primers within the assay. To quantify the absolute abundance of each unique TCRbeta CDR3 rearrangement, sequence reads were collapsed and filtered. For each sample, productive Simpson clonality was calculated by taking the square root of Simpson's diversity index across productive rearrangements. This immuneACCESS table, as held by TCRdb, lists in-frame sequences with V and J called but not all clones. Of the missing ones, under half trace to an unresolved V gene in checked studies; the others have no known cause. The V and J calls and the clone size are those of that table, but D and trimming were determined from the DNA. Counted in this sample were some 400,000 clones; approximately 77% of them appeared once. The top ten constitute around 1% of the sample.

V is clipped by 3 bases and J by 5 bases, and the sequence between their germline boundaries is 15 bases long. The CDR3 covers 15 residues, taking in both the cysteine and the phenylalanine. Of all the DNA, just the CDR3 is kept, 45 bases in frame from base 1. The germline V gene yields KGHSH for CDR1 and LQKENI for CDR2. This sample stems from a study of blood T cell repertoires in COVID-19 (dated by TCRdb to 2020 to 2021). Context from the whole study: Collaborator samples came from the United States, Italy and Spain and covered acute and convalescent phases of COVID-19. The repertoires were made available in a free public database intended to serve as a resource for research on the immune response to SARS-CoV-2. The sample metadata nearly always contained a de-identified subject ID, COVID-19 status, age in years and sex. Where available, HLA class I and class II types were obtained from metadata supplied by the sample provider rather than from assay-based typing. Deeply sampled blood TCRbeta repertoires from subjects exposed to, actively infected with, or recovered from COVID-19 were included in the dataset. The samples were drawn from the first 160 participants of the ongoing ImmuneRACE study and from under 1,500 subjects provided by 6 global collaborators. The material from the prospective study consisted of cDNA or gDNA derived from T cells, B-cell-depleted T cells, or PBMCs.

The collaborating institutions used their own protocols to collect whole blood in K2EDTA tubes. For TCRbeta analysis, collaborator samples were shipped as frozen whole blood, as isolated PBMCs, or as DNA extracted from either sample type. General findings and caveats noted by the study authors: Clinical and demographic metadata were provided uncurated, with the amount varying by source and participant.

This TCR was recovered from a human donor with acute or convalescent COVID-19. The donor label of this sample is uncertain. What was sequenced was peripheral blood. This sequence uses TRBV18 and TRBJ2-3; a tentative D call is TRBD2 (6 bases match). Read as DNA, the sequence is TGTGCCAGCTCACCTGAACTAGCAGGAATAGATACGCAGTATTTT. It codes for CASSPELAGIDTQYF.